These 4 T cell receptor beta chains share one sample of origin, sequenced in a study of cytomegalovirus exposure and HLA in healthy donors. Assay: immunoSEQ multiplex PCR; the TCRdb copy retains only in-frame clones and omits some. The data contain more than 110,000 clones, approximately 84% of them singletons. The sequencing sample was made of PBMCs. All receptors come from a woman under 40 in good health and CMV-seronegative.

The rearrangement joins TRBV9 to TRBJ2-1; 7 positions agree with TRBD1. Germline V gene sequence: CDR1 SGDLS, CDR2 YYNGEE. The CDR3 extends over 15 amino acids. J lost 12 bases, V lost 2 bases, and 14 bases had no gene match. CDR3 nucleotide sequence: TGTGCCAGCAGCGTGAACCCAGGGACAGCCTATGGGCAGTTCTTC. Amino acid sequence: CASSVNPGTAYGQFF.

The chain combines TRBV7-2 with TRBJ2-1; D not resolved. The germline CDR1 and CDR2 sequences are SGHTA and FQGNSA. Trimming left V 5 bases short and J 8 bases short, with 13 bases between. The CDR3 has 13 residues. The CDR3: CASSLQVQDEQFF. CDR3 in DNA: TGTGCCAGCAGCCTACAAGTGCAGGATGAGCAGTTCTTC.

CDR3 nucleotide sequence: TGTGCCAGCAGCCCGCGACCTGGGCCAGATACGCAGTATTTT. It codes for CASSPRPGPDTQYF. The V gene is TRBV9, the J gene TRBJ2-3; D is uncertain. CDR1 and CDR2 (germline): SGDLS, YYNGEE. The CDR3 runs 14 residues. V was clipped by 4 bases and J by 4 bases, with 13 bases between them.

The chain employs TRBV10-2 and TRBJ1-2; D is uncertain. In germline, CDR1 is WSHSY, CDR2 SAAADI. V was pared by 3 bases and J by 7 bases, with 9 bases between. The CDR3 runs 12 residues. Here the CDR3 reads CASSDGVGGYTF. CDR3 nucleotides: TGCGCCAGCAGTGACGGGGTTGGTGGCTACACCTTC.